This T cell receptor (beta chain) was sequenced in a study of tumor-infiltrating lymphocytes in oesophageal squamous cell carcinoma. TCRdb analysed the PCR reads with MiXCR anew, one entry per CDR3 protein. The sample consists of about 20,000 distinct CDR3 sequences, over 40% of them appearing once. The CDR3 length is 14 residues. The germline gives CDR1 MDHEN, CDR2 SYDVKM. Turning to this clonotype: A junction end diverges from the germline sequence, so it may reflect a read error.

This rearrangement joins TRBV28 to TRBJ1-6; D is uncertain. This TCR came from a female donor with esophageal squamous cell carcinoma. Sequencing used normal esophageal tissue next to the tumor. The CDR3 protein is CASTEGSYNSPLHF. CDR3 DNA sequence: TGTGCCAGCACGGAAGGCTCCTATAATTCACCCCTCCACTTC.